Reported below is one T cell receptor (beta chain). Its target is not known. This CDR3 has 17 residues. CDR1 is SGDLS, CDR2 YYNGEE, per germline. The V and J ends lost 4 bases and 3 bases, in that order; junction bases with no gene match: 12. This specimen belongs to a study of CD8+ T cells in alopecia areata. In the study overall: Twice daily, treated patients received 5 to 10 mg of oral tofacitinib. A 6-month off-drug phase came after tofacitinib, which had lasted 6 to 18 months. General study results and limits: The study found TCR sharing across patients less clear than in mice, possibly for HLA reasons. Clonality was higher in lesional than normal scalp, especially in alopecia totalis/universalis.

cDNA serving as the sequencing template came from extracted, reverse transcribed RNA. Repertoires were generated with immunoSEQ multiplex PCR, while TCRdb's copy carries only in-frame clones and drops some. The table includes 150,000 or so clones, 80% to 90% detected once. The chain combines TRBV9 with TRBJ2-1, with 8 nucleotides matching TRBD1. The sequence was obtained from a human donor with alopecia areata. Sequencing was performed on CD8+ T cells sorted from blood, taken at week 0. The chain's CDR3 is CASSPKAAGQDYNEQFF. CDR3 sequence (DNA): TGTGCCAGCAGCCCTAAAGCTGCGGGACAGGACTACAATGAGCAGTTCTTC.